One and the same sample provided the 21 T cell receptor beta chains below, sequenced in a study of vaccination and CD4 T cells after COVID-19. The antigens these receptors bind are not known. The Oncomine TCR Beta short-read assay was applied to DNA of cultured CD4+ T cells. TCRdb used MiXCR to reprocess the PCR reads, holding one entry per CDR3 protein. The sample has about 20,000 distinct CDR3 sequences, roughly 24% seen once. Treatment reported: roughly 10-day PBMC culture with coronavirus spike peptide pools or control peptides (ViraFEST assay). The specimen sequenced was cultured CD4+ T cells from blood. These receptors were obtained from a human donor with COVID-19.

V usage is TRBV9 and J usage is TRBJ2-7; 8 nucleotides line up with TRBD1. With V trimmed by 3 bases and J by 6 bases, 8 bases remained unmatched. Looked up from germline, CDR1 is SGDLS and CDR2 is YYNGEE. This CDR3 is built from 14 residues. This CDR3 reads CASSAGQGAAEQYF. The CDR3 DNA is TGTGCCAGCAGCGCAGGACAGGGAGCGGCCGAGCAGTACTTC.

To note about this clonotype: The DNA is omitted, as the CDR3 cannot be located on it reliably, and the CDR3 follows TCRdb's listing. The CDR3 loop is CASRSGGTSSTSGRAGNSPLHF. The gene calls are TRBV6-2 or TRBV6-3 and TRBJ1-6; the table names TRBD1, a call not compared with the DNA. The CDR3 is 22 residues long, counting both termini. The germline gives CDR1 MNHEY, CDR2 SVGEGT.

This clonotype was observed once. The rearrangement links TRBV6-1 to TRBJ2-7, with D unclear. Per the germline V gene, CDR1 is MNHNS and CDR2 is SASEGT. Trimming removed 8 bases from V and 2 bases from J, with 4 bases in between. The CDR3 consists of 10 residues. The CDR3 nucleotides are TGTGCCAGCGGTACCTACGAGCAGTACTTC. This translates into CASGTYEQYF.

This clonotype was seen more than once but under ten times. The chain's CDR3 is CASSSRGFSNQPQHF. Here the CDR3 DNA reads TGTGCCAGCAGTTCCAGAGGATTTAGCAATCAGCCCCAGCATTTT. The chain joins TRBV27 to TRBJ1-5; D call uncertain. This CDR3 has 15 amino acids. Per the germline V gene, CDR1 is MNHEY and CDR2 is SMNVEV (reference sequence). V was shortened by 4 bases and J by 0 bases, with 10 bases between the two germline ends.

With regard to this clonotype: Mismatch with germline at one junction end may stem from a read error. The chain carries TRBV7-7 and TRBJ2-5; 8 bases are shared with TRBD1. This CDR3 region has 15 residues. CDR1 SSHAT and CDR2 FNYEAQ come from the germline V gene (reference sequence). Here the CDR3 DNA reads TGTGCTAGCAGCTTAACCGGGACAGGCAAAGAGACCCAGTACTTC. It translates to CASSLTGTGKETQYF.

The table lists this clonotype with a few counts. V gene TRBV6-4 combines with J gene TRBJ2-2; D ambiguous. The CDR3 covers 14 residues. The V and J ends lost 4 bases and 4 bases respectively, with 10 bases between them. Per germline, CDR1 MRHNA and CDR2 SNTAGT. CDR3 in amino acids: CASSGTPGTGELFF. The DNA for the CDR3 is TGTGCCAGCAGTGGGACGCCAGGCACCGGGGAGCTGTTTTTT.

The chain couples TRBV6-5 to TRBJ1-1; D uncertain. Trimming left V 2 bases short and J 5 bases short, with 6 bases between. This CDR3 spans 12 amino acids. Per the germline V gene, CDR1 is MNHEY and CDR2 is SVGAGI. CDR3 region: CASSYGRTEAFF. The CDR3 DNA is TGTGCCAGCAGTTACGGGCGGACTGAAGCTTTCTTT.

CDR3 residues: CASSELINRAGRAKNIQYF. DNA for the CDR3: TGTGCCAGCAGTGAGCTAATAAACAGGGCGGGACGGGCCAAAAACATTCAGTACTTC. This sequence joins TRBV25-1 and TRBJ2-4, with D perhaps being TRBD1 or TRBD2 (6 bases each). CDR1 is MGHDK and CDR2 is SYGVNS in the germline V gene. The CDR3 has 19 amino acids. Trimming pared 3 bases from V and 1 base from J, leaving 22 bases between.

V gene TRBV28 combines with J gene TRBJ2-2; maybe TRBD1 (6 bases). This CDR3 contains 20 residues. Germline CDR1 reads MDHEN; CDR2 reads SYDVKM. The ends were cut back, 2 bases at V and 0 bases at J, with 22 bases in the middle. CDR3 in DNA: TGTGCCAGCAGTTTAAGGTTAATATTGGGGGACATAGCGAACACCGGGGAGCTGTTTTTT. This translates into CASSLRLILGDIANTGELFF.

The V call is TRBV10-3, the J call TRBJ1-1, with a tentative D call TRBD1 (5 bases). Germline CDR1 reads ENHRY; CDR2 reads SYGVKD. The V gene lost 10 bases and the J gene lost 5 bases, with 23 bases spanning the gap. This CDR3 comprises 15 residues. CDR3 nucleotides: TGTGCCACCCGGGGCCCTCCTTTCATGGGTACTGAAGCTTTCTTT. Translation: CATRGPPFMGTEAFF.

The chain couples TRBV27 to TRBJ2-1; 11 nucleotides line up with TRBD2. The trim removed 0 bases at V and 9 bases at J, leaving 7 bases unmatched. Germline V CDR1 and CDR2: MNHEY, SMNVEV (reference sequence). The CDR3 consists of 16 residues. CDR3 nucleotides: TGTGCCAGCAGTTTATCGGCGACTAGCGGGGTCGGTGAGCAGTTCTTC. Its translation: CASSLSATSGVGEQFF.

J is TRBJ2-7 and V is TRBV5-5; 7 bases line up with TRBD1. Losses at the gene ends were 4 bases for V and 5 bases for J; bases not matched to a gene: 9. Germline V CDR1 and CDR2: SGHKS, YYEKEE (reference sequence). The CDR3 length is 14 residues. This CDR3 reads CASSGNRGSNEQYF. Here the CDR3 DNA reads TGTGCCAGCAGCGGAAACAGGGGATCCAACGAGCAGTACTTC.

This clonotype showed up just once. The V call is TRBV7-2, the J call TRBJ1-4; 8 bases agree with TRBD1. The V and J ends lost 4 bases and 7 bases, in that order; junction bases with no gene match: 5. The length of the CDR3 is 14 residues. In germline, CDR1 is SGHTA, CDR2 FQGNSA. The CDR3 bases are TGTGCCAGCAGCTCGCAGGGGGCGGGTGAAAAACTGTTTTTT. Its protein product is CASSSQGAGEKLFF.

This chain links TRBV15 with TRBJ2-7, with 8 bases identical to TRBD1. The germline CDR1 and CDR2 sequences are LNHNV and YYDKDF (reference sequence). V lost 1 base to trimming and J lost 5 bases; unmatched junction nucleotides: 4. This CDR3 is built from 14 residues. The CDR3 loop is CATSRVADRDEQYF. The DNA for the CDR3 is TGTGCCACCAGCAGAGTTGCGGACAGGGACGAGCAGTACTTC.

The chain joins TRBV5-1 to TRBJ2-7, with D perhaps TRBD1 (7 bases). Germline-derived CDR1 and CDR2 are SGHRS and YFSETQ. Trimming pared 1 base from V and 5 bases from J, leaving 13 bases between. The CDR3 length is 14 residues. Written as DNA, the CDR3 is TGCGCCAGCAGCTTGCTGGTCAGGGGGGACGAGCAGTACTTC. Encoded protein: CASSLLVRGDEQYF.

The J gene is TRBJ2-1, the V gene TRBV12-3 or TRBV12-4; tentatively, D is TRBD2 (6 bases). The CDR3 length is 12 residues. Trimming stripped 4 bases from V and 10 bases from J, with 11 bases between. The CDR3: CASSWGEGEQFF. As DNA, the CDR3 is TGTGCCAGCAGTTGGGGGGAAGGGGAGCAGTTCTTC.

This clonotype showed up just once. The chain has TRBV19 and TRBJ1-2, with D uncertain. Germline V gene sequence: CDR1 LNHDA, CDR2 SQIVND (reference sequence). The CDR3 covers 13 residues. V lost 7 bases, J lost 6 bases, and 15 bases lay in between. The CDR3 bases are TGTGCCAGTACCTACCGTAGGGAGGATGGCTACACCTTC. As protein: CASTYRREDGYTF.

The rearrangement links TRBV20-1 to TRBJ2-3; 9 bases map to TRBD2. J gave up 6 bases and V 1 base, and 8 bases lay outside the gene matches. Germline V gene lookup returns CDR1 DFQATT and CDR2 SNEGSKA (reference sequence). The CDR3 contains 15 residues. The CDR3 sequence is CSARVSGGRGDTQYF. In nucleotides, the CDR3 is TGCAGTGCTAGAGTTAGCGGGGGACGGGGGGATACGCAGTATTTT.

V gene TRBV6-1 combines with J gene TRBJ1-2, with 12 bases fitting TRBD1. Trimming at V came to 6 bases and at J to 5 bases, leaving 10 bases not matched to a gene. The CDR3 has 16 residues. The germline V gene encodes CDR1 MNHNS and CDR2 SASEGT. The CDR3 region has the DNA TGTGCCAGCAGCCAGAGCGGGGACAGGGGGCTGTATGGCTACACCTTC. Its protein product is CASSQSGDRGLYGYTF.

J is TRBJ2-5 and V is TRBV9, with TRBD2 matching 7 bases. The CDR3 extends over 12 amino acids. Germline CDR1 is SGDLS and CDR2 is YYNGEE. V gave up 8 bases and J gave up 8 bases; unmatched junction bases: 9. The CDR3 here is CASTGGYGTQYF. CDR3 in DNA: TGTGCCAGTACGGGGGGTTACGGAACCCAGTACTTC.

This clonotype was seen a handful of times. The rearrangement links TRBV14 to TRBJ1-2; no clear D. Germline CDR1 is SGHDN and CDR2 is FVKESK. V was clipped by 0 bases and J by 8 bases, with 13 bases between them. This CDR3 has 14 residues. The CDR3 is CASSQDRSSWGYTF. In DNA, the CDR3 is TGTGCCAGCAGCCAAGATAGGTCCTCGTGGGGCTACACCTTC.